A selection of T cell receptor beta chains follows, all from one sample in a study of shared clonotypes between healthy human individuals. Data came from immunoSEQ multiplex PCR; TCRdb stores just in-frame clones and leaves some out. The sample shows around 2,100,000 clones, roughly 94% of them seen only once. The sample comprised naive CD8+ T cells sorted from blood. All receptors derive from a man aged 18 to 29 in good health. Both conserved end residues are part of each CDR3. The order of the fields is J gene, D gene, V gene, CDR3 length, clone size, CDR3 protein, CDR3 DNA. The D gene is left open where the match is weak. A clone size is listed for some rows: how often the clone was seen (once, few, many), or a class if it is expanded.

j_gene: TRBJ1-1; d_gene: -; v_gene: TRBV28; len: 11; abundance: few; CDR3aa: CASKSGEEAFF; CDR3nt: TGTGCCAGCAAATCGGGGGAGGAAGCTTTCTTT
j_gene: TRBJ2-3; d_gene: -; v_gene: TRBV28; len: 16; abundance: once; CDR3aa: CASSFEGPEAIDTQYF; CDR3nt: TGTGCCAGCAGTTTTGAGGGCCCTGAGGCTATAGATACGCAGTATTTT
j_gene: TRBJ2-3; d_gene: -; v_gene: TRBV6-5; len: 13; abundance: once; CDR3aa: CASSYSNLDTQYF; CDR3nt: TGTGCCAGCAGTTACTCGAATTTAGATACGCAGTATTTT
j_gene: TRBJ1-5; d_gene: -; v_gene: TRBV7-6; len: 16; abundance: -; CDR3aa: CASSQTLRGRNQPQHF; CDR3nt: TGTGCCAGCAGCCAAACCCTGCGGGGTCGCAATCAGCCCCAGCATTTT
j_gene: TRBJ1-2; d_gene: -; v_gene: TRBV6-4; len: 13; abundance: few; CDR3aa: CATRDSHNYGYTF; CDR3nt: TGTGCCACGCGGGACTCCCATAACTATGGCTACACCTTC
j_gene: TRBJ1-2; d_gene: TRBD1; v_gene: TRBV5-4; len: 18; abundance: -; CDR3aa: CASSPGGTGGDLNYGYTF; CDR3nt: TGTGCCAGCAGCCCCGGGGGGACAGGAGGAGATCTTAACTATGGCTACACCTTC
j_gene: TRBJ2-1; d_gene: TRBD2; v_gene: TRBV19; len: 15; abundance: -; CDR3aa: CASSSTSGGANEQFF; CDR3nt: TGTGCCAGTAGCTCGACTAGCGGGGGGGCCAATGAGCAGTTCTTC
j_gene: TRBJ2-1; d_gene: TRBD1; v_gene: TRBV5-1; len: 15; abundance: -; CDR3aa: CASSLEYRGENEQFF; CDR3nt: TGCGCCAGCAGCTTGGAATACAGGGGTGAAAATGAGCAGTTCTTC
j_gene: TRBJ2-2; d_gene: -; v_gene: TRBV10-1; len: 14; abundance: -; CDR3aa: CASREVRFSGELFF; CDR3nt: TGCGCCAGCCGTGAAGTGAGATTCTCCGGGGAGCTGTTTTTT
j_gene: TRBJ2-1; d_gene: TRBD1; v_gene: TRBV5-1; len: 16; abundance: -; CDR3aa: CASSLLGQGENNEQFF; CDR3nt: TGCGCCAGCAGCTTGCTCGGACAGGGAGAAAACAATGAGCAGTTCTTC
j_gene: TRBJ2-3; d_gene: TRBD2; v_gene: TRBV27; len: 14; abundance: -; CDR3aa: CATKKRGGTDTQYF; CDR3nt: TGTGCCACAAAAAAGCGGGGGGGCACAGATACGCAGTATTTT
j_gene: TRBJ2-4; d_gene: -; v_gene: TRBV15; len: 16; abundance: -; CDR3aa: CATSRGQEGVKNIQYF; CDR3nt: TGTGCCACCAGCAGAGGACAGGAAGGTGTCAAAAACATTCAGTACTTC
j_gene: TRBJ2-5; d_gene: -; v_gene: TRBV7-2; len: 15; abundance: -; CDR3aa: CASSPNDGGQETQYF; CDR3nt: TGTGCCAGCAGCCCAAATGACGGGGGTCAAGAGACCCAGTACTTC
j_gene: TRBJ2-7; d_gene: -; v_gene: TRBV4-1; len: 13; abundance: -; CDR3aa: CASSQDLTFEQYF; CDR3nt: TGCGCCAGCAGCCAAGATCTAACTTTCGAGCAGTACTTC
j_gene: TRBJ1-5; d_gene: TRBD1; v_gene: TRBV4-1; len: 16; abundance: few; CDR3aa: CASSQEVTGPDQPQHF; CDR3nt: TGCGCCAGCAGCCAAGAGGTGACAGGGCCTGATCAGCCCCAGCATTTT
j_gene: TRBJ2-7; d_gene: -; v_gene: TRBV30; len: 12; abundance: once; CDR3aa: CAWSVLGTPQYF; CDR3nt: TGTGCCTGGAGTGTACTAGGGACCCCGCAGTACTTC
j_gene: TRBJ1-2; d_gene: -; v_gene: TRBV9; len: 14; abundance: -; CDR3aa: CASSVGGSSYGYTF; CDR3nt: TGTGCCAGCAGCGTAGGGGGGAGTAGCTATGGCTACACCTTC
j_gene: TRBJ1-5; d_gene: TRBD1; v_gene: TRBV29-1; len: 14; abundance: -; CDR3aa: CSVLQGNSNQPQHF; CDR3nt: TGCAGCGTTTTACAGGGGAATAGCAATCAGCCCCAGCATTTT
j_gene: TRBJ2-7; d_gene: -; v_gene: TRBV13; len: 13; abundance: -; CDR3aa: CASSAGLSYEQYF; CDR3nt: TGTGCCAGCAGCGCGGGACTTTCATACGAGCAGTACTTC
j_gene: TRBJ1-2; d_gene: -; v_gene: TRBV6-1; len: 15; abundance: -; CDR3aa: CASRGSAAVDYGYTF; CDR3nt: TGTGCCAGCAGAGGATCAGCGGCCGTAGACTATGGCTACACCTTC
j_gene: TRBJ1-1; d_gene: TRBD1; v_gene: TRBV9; len: 15; abundance: -; CDR3aa: CASSDSRAGGTEAFF; CDR3nt: TGTGCCAGCAGCGACAGCCGGGCAGGGGGCACTGAAGCTTTCTTT
j_gene: TRBJ2-1; d_gene: -; v_gene: TRBV19; len: 12; abundance: -; CDR3aa: CASSDYPNEQFF; CDR3nt: TGTGCCAGTAGCGACTATCCCAATGAGCAGTTCTTC
j_gene: TRBJ2-7; d_gene: TRBD2; v_gene: TRBV6-5; len: 15; abundance: -; CDR3aa: CASSHQGTGLGEQYF; CDR3nt: TGTGCCAGCAGTCACCAGGGCACGGGACTAGGCGAGCAGTACTTC
j_gene: TRBJ2-3; d_gene: -; v_gene: TRBV14; len: 16; abundance: -; CDR3aa: CASSQVAGAVTDTQYF; CDR3nt: TGTGCCAGCAGCCAAGTCGCCGGGGCCGTCACAGATACGCAGTATTTT
j_gene: TRBJ2-2; d_gene: TRBD2; v_gene: TRBV11-3; len: 16; abundance: -; CDR3aa: CASSPSRGGGTGELFF; CDR3nt: TGTGCCAGCAGCCCCTCCCGGGGGGGAGGGACCGGGGAGCTGTTTTTT
j_gene: TRBJ2-5; d_gene: -; v_gene: TRBV7-9; len: 15; abundance: -; CDR3aa: CASSPPQGPGETQYF; CDR3nt: TGTGCCAGCAGTCCCCCTCAGGGGCCGGGGGAGACCCAGTACTTC
j_gene: TRBJ2-2; d_gene: -; v_gene: TRBV7-9; len: 13; abundance: once; CDR3aa: CASSRQNTGELFF; CDR3nt: TGTGCCAGCAGCCGACAGAACACCGGGGAGCTGTTTTTT
j_gene: TRBJ2-2; d_gene: -; v_gene: TRBV11-2; len: 16; abundance: -; CDR3aa: CASSPRTGILTGELFF; CDR3nt: TGTGCCAGCAGCCCAAGAACAGGGATTTTGACCGGGGAGCTGTTTTTT
j_gene: TRBJ2-2; d_gene: -; v_gene: TRBV6-5; len: 15; abundance: -; CDR3aa: CASSLGTVNTGELFF; CDR3nt: TGTGCCAGCAGCCTCGGGACGGTGAACACCGGGGAGCTGTTTTTT
j_gene: TRBJ2-2; d_gene: -; v_gene: TRBV19; len: 17; abundance: -; CDR3aa: CASSISKGQLNTGELFF; CDR3nt: TGTGCCAGTAGTATCAGTAAAGGGCAGTTAAACACCGGGGAGCTGTTTTTT
j_gene: TRBJ2-7; d_gene: -; v_gene: TRBV21-1; len: 15; abundance: -; CDR3aa: CASSYGTGTPYEQYF; CDR3nt: TGTGCCAGCAGTTACGGAACCGGGACCCCCTACGAGCAGTACTTC
j_gene: TRBJ2-5; d_gene: -; v_gene: TRBV29-1; len: 18; abundance: once; CDR3aa: CSVDHSRRRGSLEETQYF; CDR3nt: TGCAGCGTTGACCACTCCAGGCGTAGAGGCAGCCTCGAAGAGACCCAGTACTTC
j_gene: TRBJ2-7; d_gene: -; v_gene: TRBV4-1; len: 15; abundance: -; CDR3aa: CASSQAGPSSYEQYF; CDR3nt: TGCGCCAGCAGCCAAGCAGGGCCTAGCTCCTACGAGCAGTACTTC
j_gene: TRBJ2-1; d_gene: -; v_gene: TRBV19; len: 15; abundance: -; CDR3aa: CASSFSGPSYNEQFF; CDR3nt: TGTGCCAGTAGTTTTTCCGGCCCGTCCTACAATGAGCAGTTCTTC
j_gene: TRBJ2-7; d_gene: -; v_gene: TRBV14; len: 15; abundance: -; CDR3aa: CASSTPGGPLDEQYF; CDR3nt: TGTGCCAGCAGCACACCCGGGGGGCCACTGGACGAGCAGTACTTC
j_gene: TRBJ1-2; d_gene: -; v_gene: TRBV4-1; len: 13; abundance: few; CDR3aa: CASSPGEGYGYTF; CDR3nt: TGCGCCAGCAGCCCAGGGGAAGGGTACGGCTACACCTTC
j_gene: TRBJ1-6; d_gene: -; v_gene: TRBV28; len: 13; abundance: -; CDR3aa: CASSLTGDSPLHF; CDR3nt: TGTGCCAGCAGTTTAACGGGAGATTCACCCCTCCACTTT
j_gene: TRBJ2-7; d_gene: -; v_gene: TRBV5-1; len: 15; abundance: -; CDR3aa: CASSPTQGGLNEQYF; CDR3nt: TGCGCCAGCAGCCCAACCCAGGGGGGTCTCAACGAGCAGTACTTC
j_gene: TRBJ1-5; d_gene: -; v_gene: TRBV6-5; len: 13; abundance: -; CDR3aa: CAVTGAGNQPQHF; CDR3nt: TGTGCCGTCACCGGAGCCGGCAATCAGCCCCAGCATTTT
j_gene: TRBJ2-7; d_gene: TRBD1; v_gene: TRBV6-5; len: 13; abundance: -; CDR3aa: CASSDGQAYEQYF; CDR3nt: TGTGCCAGCAGCGACGGACAGGCCTACGAGCAGTACTTC
j_gene: TRBJ2-5; d_gene: -; v_gene: TRBV6-5; len: 13; abundance: -; CDR3aa: CASRGTGKETQYF; CDR3nt: TGTGCCAGCAGAGGGACTGGAAAAGAGACCCAGTACTTC
j_gene: TRBJ2-7; d_gene: TRBD1; v_gene: TRBV27; len: 12; abundance: -; CDR3aa: CASSFPGQGLYF; CDR3nt: TGTGCCAGCAGTTTTCCCGGACAGGGCCTCTACTTC
j_gene: TRBJ2-7; d_gene: TRBD2; v_gene: TRBV7-8; len: 16; abundance: -; CDR3aa: CASSRGLAGILYEQYF; CDR3nt: TGTGCCAGCAGCCGAGGACTAGCGGGAATTCTCTACGAGCAGTACTTC
j_gene: TRBJ1-1; d_gene: -; v_gene: TRBV15; len: 14; abundance: -; CDR3aa: CATSTHSGADKAFF; CDR3nt: TGTGCCACCAGCACCCATAGTGGGGCGGATAAAGCTTTCTTT
j_gene: TRBJ2-7; d_gene: -; v_gene: TRBV9; len: 15; abundance: -; CDR3aa: CASSGGGAYSYEQYF; CDR3nt: TGTGCCAGCAGCGGAGGGGGGGCCTACTCCTACGAGCAGTACTTC
j_gene: TRBJ1-4; d_gene: TRBD1; v_gene: TRBV15; len: 15; abundance: -; CDR3aa: CATSRDRGLGEKLFF; CDR3nt: TGTGCCACCAGCAGAGACAGGGGGCTTGGAGAAAAACTGTTTTTT